This T cell receptor beta chain appears in the sequencing data of a study of post-analysis software for immune sequencing data. Libraries were made from TCR beta cDNA, and they carried unique molecular identifiers. TCRdb re-called the PCR reads through MiXCR, storing one row per CDR3 protein. This table holds hundreds of thousands of distinct CDR3 sequences, just under 30% found once. This clonotype was observed a handful of times. Sequencing was done on a sample of blood. This receptor was identified in a girl aged 5-17 years with multiple sclerosis.

The CDR3, as DNA: TGTGCCAGCAGCTTGGTAGGGGCGGGTTACGAGCAGTACTTC. Translating it yields CASSLVGAGYEQYF. This chain connects TRBV7-2 to TRBJ2-4; D is tentatively TRBD1 or TRBD2 (5 bases each). The J call may be faulty, since TRBJ2-7 better matches the DNA end. CDR1 and CDR2 from the germline V gene are SGHTA and FQGNSA. The CDR3 spans 14 residues.